The subject of this entry is one T cell receptor beta chain. The entry originates in a study of blood T cell repertoires in COVID-19. This CDR3 is 13 amino acids long. Germline values: CDR1 LNHDA, CDR2 SQIVND (reference sequence). V was clipped by 7 bases and J by 0 bases, with 8 bases between them. Grouping used clinical history reported by participants in a survey and questionnaire. Produced via immunoSEQ multiplex PCR; TCRdb's table is partial and in-frame only. The sample yields fewer than 250,000 clones, about 87% seen once. What was sequenced was PBMCs or T cells enriched from blood (not recorded which). The chain uses TRBV19 and TRBJ2-3; D may be TRBD1 (5 bases). The receptor's source is a woman in her thirties with acute COVID-19. DNA for the CDR3: TGTGCCAGTATGGGGCCTAGCACAGATACGCAGTATTTT. This translates into CASMGPSTDTQYF.